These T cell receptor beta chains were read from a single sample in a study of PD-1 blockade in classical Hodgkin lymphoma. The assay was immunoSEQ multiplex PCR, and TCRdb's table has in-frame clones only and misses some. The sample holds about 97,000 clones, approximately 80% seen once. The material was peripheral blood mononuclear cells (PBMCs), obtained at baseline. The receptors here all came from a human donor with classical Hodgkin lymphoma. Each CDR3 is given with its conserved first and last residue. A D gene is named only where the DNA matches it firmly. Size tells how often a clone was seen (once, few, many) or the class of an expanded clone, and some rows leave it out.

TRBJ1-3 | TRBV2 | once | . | CASKGTLSGNTIYF | TGTGCCAGCAAAGGGACGCTCTCTGGAAACACCATATATTTT
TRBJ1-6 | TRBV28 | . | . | CASSFRRGPYNSPLHF | TGTGCCAGCAGTTTCAGGCGGGGACCCTATAATTCACCCCTCCACTTT
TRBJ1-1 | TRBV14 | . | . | CASALLNAGDTEAFF | TGTGCCAGCGCGCTCCTCAACGCGGGGGACACTGAAGCTTTCTTT
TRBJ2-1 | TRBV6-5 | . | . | CASSYRPVGGNEQFF | TGTGCCAGCAGTTACCGTCCCGTAGGTGGCAATGAGCAGTTCTTC
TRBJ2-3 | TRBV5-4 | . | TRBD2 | CASSGLAGGNLGTDTQYF | TGTGCCAGCAGCGGACTAGCGGGAGGAAATTTGGGCACAGATACGCAGTATTTT
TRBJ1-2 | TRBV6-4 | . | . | CASSESDTLNYGYTF | TGTGCCAGCAGTGAAAGTGACACCCTTAACTATGGCTACACCTTC
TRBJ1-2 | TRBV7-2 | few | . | CASSTLGRRDYGYTF | TGTGCCAGCAGCACACTTGGACGGCGGGACTATGGCTACACCTTC
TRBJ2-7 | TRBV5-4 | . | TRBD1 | CASSSRDRGNEQYF | TGCGCCAGCAGCTCCCGGGACAGGGGGAACGAGCAGTACTTC
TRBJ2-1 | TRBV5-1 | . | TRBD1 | CASSLGTGSLSYNEQFF | TGCGCCAGCAGCTTGGGGACAGGGTCCCTCTCCTACAATGAGCAGTTCTTC
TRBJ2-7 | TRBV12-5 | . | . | CASGPGTYYEQYF | TGTGCTAGTGGCCCCGGGACTTACTACGAGCAGTACTTC
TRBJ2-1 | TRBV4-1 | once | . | CASSQEFGSSSYNEQFF | TGCGCCAGCAGCCAAGAATTTGGATCCAGCTCCTACAATGAGCAGTTCTTC
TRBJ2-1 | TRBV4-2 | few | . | CASSQETADYNEQFF | TGTGCCAGCAGCCAAGAAACGGCGGATTACAATGAGCAGTTCTTC
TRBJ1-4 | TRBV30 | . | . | CACGGVTTNEKLFF | TGTGCCTGTGGGGGGGTGACAACTAATGAAAAACTGTTTTTT
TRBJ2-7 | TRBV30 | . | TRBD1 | CAWRRGTGLAEQYF | TGTGCCTGGAGGCGCGGGACAGGCCTCGCCGAGCAGTACTTC
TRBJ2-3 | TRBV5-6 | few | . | CASSLAGHRGTDTQYF | TGTGCCAGCAGCTTGGCGGGGCACAGGGGCACAGATACGCAGTATTTT
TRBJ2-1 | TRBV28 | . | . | CASRSYSGGSYNEQFF | TGTGCCAGCAGATCCTATAGCGGAGGCTCCTACAATGAGCAGTTCTTC
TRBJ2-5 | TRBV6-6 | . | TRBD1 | CASSYSQGWGQETQYF | TGTGCCAGCAGTTACTCACAGGGGTGGGGGCAAGAGACCCAGTACTTC
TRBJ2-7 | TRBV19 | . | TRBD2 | CASSITSGIYEQYF | TGTGCCAGTAGTATCACTAGCGGGATCTACGAGCAGTACTTC
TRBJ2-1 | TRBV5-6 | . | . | CASSVTGTLNEQFF | TGTGCCAGCAGCGTCACAGGCACGCTCAATGAGCAGTTCTTC
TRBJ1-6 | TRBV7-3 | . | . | CASSMGQGSPLHF | TGTGCCAGCAGCATGGGACAAGGTTCACCCCTCCACTTT
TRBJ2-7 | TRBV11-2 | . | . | CASSSPPTYEQYF | TGTGCCAGCAGCTCCCCTCCGACCTACGAGCAGTACTTC
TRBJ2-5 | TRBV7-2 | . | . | CASSLDARETQYF | TGTGCCAGCAGCTTAGATGCACGAGAGACCCAGTACTTC
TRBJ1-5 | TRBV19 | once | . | CASSIQINQPQHF | TGTGCCAGTAGTATACAGATCAATCAGCCCCAGCATTTT
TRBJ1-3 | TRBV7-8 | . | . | CASSLRPGATSGNTIYF | TGTGCCAGCAGCTTACGACCAGGGGCCACCTCTGGAAACACCATATATTTT